These 9 T cell receptor beta chains came from one sample sequenced in a study of CD8+ T cells in alopecia areata. Treatment reported: oral pan-JAK inhibitor, 5-10 mg twice daily. Following RNA extraction, reverse transcription yielded cDNA that acted as the sequencing template. The data were produced by immunoSEQ multiplex PCR, yet TCRdb's version contains in-frame clones alone and is incomplete. Counted here are some 130,000 clones, 53% occurring once; the ten biggest clones make up about 0.5%. This material consisted of CD4+ T cells sorted from blood, taken at week 4, from a patient treated with tofacitinib. Receptor source: a human donor with alopecia areata.

The V gene is TRBV6-1, the J gene TRBJ2-7; D perhaps matches TRBD1 (5 bases). Between the trimmed V and J ends, which lost 0 bases and 2 bases, there was a span of 11 bases. Germline lookup yields CDR1 MNHNS and CDR2 SASEGT. The CDR3 loop spans 15 amino acids. CDR3 loop: CASSEAGRVPYEQYF. The CDR3 region has the DNA TGTGCCAGCAGTGAAGCCGGCAGGGTCCCCTACGAGCAGTACTTC.

Many counts were recorded for this clone. This sample also contains other DNA sequences that code for the same CDR3. The CDR3 loop is CASSLRSYEQYF. The CDR3 region has the DNA TGTGCCAGCAGCCTCCGGAGCTACGAGCAGTACTTC. This chain joins TRBV13 and TRBJ2-7; D call uncertain. The V and J ends lost 5 bases and 3 bases respectively, with 8 bases between them. There are 12 residues in the CDR3. Germline lookup yields CDR1 PRHDT and CDR2 FYEKMQ (reference sequence).

The J gene is TRBJ2-3, the V gene TRBV30, with unresolved D. The ends were cut back, 0 bases at V and 2 bases at J, with 12 bases in the middle. Germline V gene sequence: CDR1 GTSNPN, CDR2 SVGIG (reference sequence). The length of the CDR3 is 15 residues. Here the CDR3 reads CAWSVSWVSTDTQYF. The CDR3 DNA follows: TGTGCCTGGAGTGTATCGTGGGTATCCACAGATACGCAGTATTTT.

The chain uses TRBV29-1 and TRBJ1-1, with 11 bases fitting TRBD1. The V gene end was trimmed by 4 bases and the J gene end by 4 bases; junction bases not matched to a gene: 5. The CDR3 spans 14 residues. The germline V gene encodes CDR1 SQVTM and CDR2 ANQGSEA. CDR3 protein: CSVGGTGGITEAFF. The CDR3 bases are TGCAGCGTTGGTGGGACAGGGGGGATCACTGAAGCTTTCTTT.

This chain connects TRBV29-1 to TRBJ2-5; D unresolved. CDR1 and CDR2 from the germline V gene are SQVTM and ANQGSEA. Between the trimmed V and J ends, which lost 4 bases and 4 bases, there was a span of 7 bases. This CDR3 comprises 11 residues. The CDR3 coding sequence is TGCAGCGTTGTTATCGGAGAGACCCAGTACTTC. Amino acids: CSVVIGETQYF. The variable domain in full, completed from reference TRBV29-1 and TRBJ2-5, reads SAVISQKPSRDICQRGTSLTIQCQVDSQVTMMFWYRQQPGQSLTLIATANQGSEATYESGFVIDKFPISRPNLTFSTLTVSNMSPEDSSIYLCSVVIGETQYFGPGTRLLVL.

V and J are TRBV2 and TRBJ2-7, with D tentatively TRBD2 (5 bases). V was trimmed by 5 bases and J by 7 bases, leaving 27 bases between them. This CDR3 is built from 17 residues. Germline V gene data show CDR1 as SNHLY and CDR2 as FYNNEI. CDR3 nucleotide sequence: TGTGCCAGCAGTAGTGGGCTAGCTCGAGGGTTCCGTGGAGAGCAGTACTTC. Protein sequence: CASSSGLARGFRGEQYF. Complete variable domain (other parts from reference TRBV2 and TRBJ2-7): EPEVTQTPSHQVTQMGQEVILRCVPISNHLYFYWYRQILGQKVEFLVSFYNNEISEKSEIFDDQFSVERPDGSNFTLKIRSTKLEDSAMYFCASSSGLARGFRGEQYFGPGTRLTVT.

This clone was counted between two and nine times. The chain combines TRBV6-1 with TRBJ2-1, with TRBD2 matching over 7 bases. V gave up 1 base and J gave up 4 bases; unmatched junction bases: 4. CDR3 length: 15 residues. Germline V gene sequence: CDR1 MNHNS, CDR2 SASEGT. CDR3 loop: CASSEEAGFYNEQFF. In nucleotides, the CDR3 is TGTGCCAGCAGTGAAGAAGCGGGATTTTACAATGAGCAGTTCTTC.

The genes are TRBV4-1 and TRBJ2-7; D may be TRBD1 (6 bases). From germline, CDR1 is MGHRA and CDR2 YSYEKL. The CDR3 extends over 15 amino acids. Trimming shortened V by 1 base and J by 2 bases, and 12 bases separated the two germline ends. The CDR3 region has the DNA TGCGCCAGCAGCCAAGCCCCACAGGGAACCTACGAGCAGTACTTC. This codes for CASSQAPQGTYEQYF.

As to this clone: The sample carries other DNA sequences with the same CDR3. The chain combines TRBV2 with TRBJ2-5; D gene unclear. Per the germline V gene, CDR1 is SNHLY and CDR2 is FYNNEI. The CDR3 has 13 residues. V was cut by 4 bases and J by 5 bases, with 11 bases left in between. In nucleotides, the CDR3 is TGTGCCAGCAGTGTAGGGTTCCGGGAGACCCAGTACTTC. The encoded protein is CASSVGFRETQYF.